What follows are 25 T cell receptor beta chains derived from one specimen sequenced in a study of blood T cell repertoires in COVID-19. TCRdb's table, derived via immunoSEQ multiplex PCR, lists solely in-frame clones and lacks some. This sample has about 300,000 clones, with just under 90% found just once. What was sequenced was peripheral blood. These receptors originate from a woman aged 45-59 years with COVID-19, enrolled during active disease.

The chain has TRBV5-4 and TRBJ2-2; 7 bases align to TRBD1. V shed 3 bases and J 6 bases; nucleotides not matched to a gene: 11. The length of the CDR3 is 16 residues. CDR1 is SGHNT and CDR2 is YYREEE in the germline V gene (reference sequence). The DNA of the CDR3 is TGTGCCAGCAGCTCAAAAAACCGACAGGGCTCCGGGGAGCTGTTTTTT. This sequence encodes CASSSKNRQGSGELFF.

This clone has just a few counts. The gene calls are TRBV5-6 and TRBJ1-5, with D uncertain. CDR3 length: 12 amino acids. V dropped 0 bases and J dropped 5 bases, with 3 bases sitting between them. The V gene's germline CDR1 is SGHDT and CDR2 YYEEEE. The CDR3 bases are TGTGCCAGCAGCTTGGCCGATCAGCCCCAGCATTTT. Its translation: CASSLADQPQHF.

The J gene is TRBJ2-1, the V gene TRBV24-1, with 12 positions matching TRBD1. CDR1 and CDR2 (germline): KGHDR, SFDVKD. V trimming: 6 bases; J trimming: 3 bases; junction bases outside the gene matches: 11. The CDR3 has 18 residues. CDR3: CATSPGTGGSGDYNEQFF. The CDR3 DNA reads as TGTGCCACCAGTCCGGGGACAGGGGGCTCCGGGGACTACAATGAGCAGTTCTTC.

This clone appeared a few times. The chain uses TRBV19 and TRBJ2-1; 9 bases agree with TRBD2. V was clipped by 7 bases and J by 8 bases; unmatched bases: 27. Looked up from germline, CDR1 is LNHDA and CDR2 is SQIVND (reference sequence). The CDR3 extends over 20 amino acids. The CDR3 sequence is CASTPRGSGRTDLHRYEQFF. The CDR3 bases are TGTGCCAGTACCCCCAGGGGAAGCGGGAGGACGGACCTACATCGATATGAGCAGTTCTTC.

The chain recombines TRBV10-2 with TRBJ2-7; TRBD2 matches 12 bases. Germline CDR1 and CDR2: WSHSY and SAAADI. V was pared by 6 bases and J by 2 bases, with 17 bases of the junction left unmatched. The CDR3 is made up of 19 amino acids. The CDR3 DNA follows: TGCGCCAGCAGATTCCGACTAGCGGGAGTCATCCGCATGACCTACGAGCAGTACTTC. It codes for CASRFRLAGVIRMTYEQYF.

CDR3 sequence: CASSQLGTGVGEQFF. The CDR3 region has the DNA TGTGCCAGCTCACAACTCGGGACAGGGGTTGGTGAGCAGTTCTTC. The rearrangement uses TRBV18 and TRBJ2-1, with 10 bases lining up with TRBD1. Germline CDR1 and CDR2: KGHSH and LQKENI. V trimming: 4 bases; J trimming: 9 bases; junction bases outside the gene matches: 9. The CDR3 runs 15 residues. The full variable domain, in which reference TRBV18 and TRBJ2-1 provide the parts outside the CDR3, is NAGVMQNPRHLVRRRGQEARLRCSPMKGHSHVYWYRQLPEEGLKFMVYLQKENIIDESGMPKERFSAEFPKEGPSILRIQQVVRGDSAAYFCASSQLGTGVGEQFFGPGTRLTVL.

The sample holds one count of this clone. J is TRBJ2-7 and V is TRBV9, with TRBD2 as a possible D gene (5 bases). The CDR3 is 13 amino acids. Germline values: CDR1 SGDLS, CDR2 YYNGEE. The germline V and J ends were trimmed by 4 bases and 2 bases, with 10 bases remaining between them. The CDR3, as DNA: TGTGCCAGCAGCAAAGCGGCTGCCTACGAGCAGTACTTC. Translated, it gives CASSKAAAYEQYF.

The rearrangement links TRBV27 to TRBJ2-7; TRBD2 matches at 10 bases. Germline CDR1 reads MNHEY; CDR2 reads SMNVEV (reference sequence). This CDR3 is built from 17 residues. Trimming removed 8 bases from V and 7 bases from J; junction bases left unmatched: 20. The CDR3 here is CASHNRTPRLAGREQYF. Here the CDR3 DNA reads TGTGCCAGCCATAACAGAACCCCCCGACTAGCGGGTAGGGAGCAGTACTTC.

The V gene is TRBV7-9, the J gene TRBJ2-2; D may be TRBD2 (5 bases). This CDR3 comprises 19 residues. Trimming removed 4 bases at V and 0 bases at J, with 21 bases between. CDR1 SEHNR and CDR2 FQNEAQ come from the germline V gene (reference sequence). The CDR3 reads CASSSRGGWDDSNTGELFF. CDR3 in DNA: TGTGCCAGCAGCTCCCGAGGCGGGTGGGATGATTCGAACACCGGGGAGCTGTTTTTT.

The rearrangement uses TRBV7-3 and TRBJ2-2; the D gene is possibly TRBD1 (5 bases). Trimming pared 3 bases from V and 7 bases from J, leaving 12 bases between. The germline gives CDR1 SGHTA, CDR2 FQGTGA. The length of the CDR3 is 14 residues. The CDR3 bases are TGTGCCAGCAGCTTTTCCAGGGCGGTCGGGGAGCTGTTTTTT. As protein: CASSFSRAVGELFF.

This chain uses TRBV7-7 with TRBJ2-3; D not resolved. The CDR3 loop spans 13 amino acids. Germline CDR1 reads SSHAT; CDR2 reads FNYEAQ (reference sequence). Trimming shortened V by 5 bases and J by 3 bases, and 9 bases separated the two germline ends. The CDR3, as DNA: TGTGCCAGCAGCCCCGCTAATACAGATACGCAGTATTTT. Translation: CASSPANTDTQYF. The full variable domain, rest sourced from reference TRBV7-7 and TRBJ2-3, is GAGVSQSPRYKVTKRGQDVTLRCDPISSHATLYWYQQALGQGPEFLTYFNYEAQPDKSGLPSDRFSAERPEGSISTLTIQRTEQRDSAMYRCASSPANTDTQYFGPGTRLTVL.

V usage is TRBV18 and J usage is TRBJ2-3; D perhaps matches TRBD2 (5 bases). CDR3 length: 15 residues. V was pared by 4 bases and J by 3 bases, with 14 bases between. CDR1 and CDR2 from the germline V gene are KGHSH and LQKENI. Written as DNA, the CDR3 is TGTGCCAGCTCACGCCCGGGATTGAAGACAGATACGCAGTATTTT. Translated: CASSRPGLKTDTQYF.

This chain joins TRBV30 and TRBJ1-1; tentative D call: TRBD1 (5 bases). From germline, CDR1 is GTSNPN and CDR2 SVGIG (reference sequence). V lost 2 bases to trimming and J lost 5 bases, with 18 bases between them. The CDR3 has 15 residues. The CDR3 reads CAWSRLGPGRTEAFF. The CDR3 DNA is TGTGCCTGGAGTAGGCTGGGGCCGGGTAGGACTGAAGCTTTCTTT.

The genes are TRBV27 and TRBJ2-1; TRBD2 aligns across 13 bases. V gave up 7 bases and J gave up 6 bases; unmatched junction bases: 6. The CDR3 is 15 residues long. Germline V gene lookup returns CDR1 MNHEY and CDR2 SMNVEV (reference sequence). CDR3 DNA: TGTGCCAGCAAACAAGGACTAGCGGGAGTCAATGAGCAGTTCTTC. Amino acids: CASKQGLAGVNEQFF.

V is TRBV7-6 and J is TRBJ1-4; 11 positions agree with TRBD1. With V trimmed by 1 base and J by 7 bases, 2 bases remained unmatched. The CDR3 spans 15 residues. The V gene's germline CDR1 is SGHVS and CDR2 FNYEAQ. The CDR3 nucleotides read TGTGCCAGCAGCTTAGTGGGACAGGGGGTTGAAAAACTGTTTTTT. It specifies CASSLVGQGVEKLFF.

This clone came up once. The chain has TRBV7-9 and TRBJ2-2; 12 bases map to TRBD2. The CDR3 contains 15 residues. Germline loops: CDR1 SEHNR, CDR2 FQNEAQ (reference sequence). The J segment lost 7 bases and the V segment lost 5 bases, leaving 5 bases of the junction unmatched. This chain's CDR3 is CASSQGLAGVGELFF. CDR3 nucleotide sequence: TGTGCCAGCAGCCAGGGACTAGCGGGTGTCGGGGAGCTGTTTTTT.

V gene TRBV7-2 combines with J gene TRBJ1-3; D unresolved. Germline CDR1 SGHTA, CDR2 FQGNSA. The CDR3 covers 13 residues. The V and J ends lost 6 bases and 4 bases respectively, with 10 bases between them. The CDR3 loop is CASSITAGNTIYF. In DNA, the CDR3 is TGTGCCAGCAGTATTACCGCGGGAAACACCATATATTTT.

The rearrangement links TRBV4-2 to TRBJ1-5; 10 positions match TRBD1. Trimming took 0 bases from V and 2 from J; bases not matched to a gene: 10. The CDR3 consists of 19 residues. Germline loops: CDR1 LGHNA, CDR2 YNFKEQ. In DNA form, the CDR3 reads TGTGCCAGCAGCCAAGATCAGGGGACAGGGGCATCGGGCAATCAGCCCCAGCATTTT. Protein: CASSQDQGTGASGNQPQHF.

Turning to this clone: The sample contains more than one DNA sequence encoding this CDR3. The chain recombines TRBV19 with TRBJ1-2; possible D gene TRBD1, 5 bases. V lost 1 base, J lost 4 bases, and 7 bases lay in between. The CDR3 extends over 13 amino acids. The V gene's germline CDR1 is LNHDA and CDR2 SQIVND (reference sequence). In DNA, the CDR3 is TGTGCCAGTAGTATAGGGCAGGGCTATGGCTACACCTTC. Translation: CASSIGQGYGYTF.

This chain joins TRBV5-1 and TRBJ1-4; D gene unclear. Between the trimmed V and J ends, which lost 5 bases and 4 bases, there was a span of 12 bases. The CDR3 length is 14 residues. Germline lookup yields CDR1 SGHRS and CDR2 YFSETQ. The CDR3 protein is CASSFTRINEKLFF. In nucleotides, the CDR3 is TGCGCCAGCAGTTTCACCAGGATTAATGAAAAACTGTTTTTT.

CDR3 sequence reads: CASSQDLLAGGNEQFF. The CDR3 coding sequence is TGCGCCAGCAGCCAAGATCTACTAGCGGGAGGGAATGAGCAGTTCTTC. The rearrangement joins TRBV4-3 to TRBJ2-1, with 13 bases lining up with TRBD2. This CDR3 contains 16 residues. Trimming removed 0 bases from V and 7 bases from J; junction bases left unmatched: 3. In germline, CDR1 is LGHNA, CDR2 YSLEER.

The V gene is TRBV3-1 (or the pseudogene TRBV3-2), the J gene TRBJ2-1; 8 positions match TRBD2. V trimming: 1 base; J trimming: 1 base; junction bases outside the gene matches: 3. The CDR3 runs to 16 residues. The germline V gene has CDR1 LGHDT and CDR2 YNNKEL (reference sequence). The CDR3 spells CASSQVPSGSYNEQFF. CDR3 in DNA: TGTGCCAGCAGCCAAGTGCCTAGCGGGTCCTACAATGAGCAGTTCTTC.

The chain couples TRBV4-3 to TRBJ1-1; 7 bases fit TRBD1. Germline-derived CDR1 and CDR2 are LGHNA and YSLEER. The V gene end was trimmed by 2 bases and the J gene end by 4 bases; junction bases not matched to a gene: 4. The CDR3 is made up of 14 amino acids. CDR3 sequence: CASSQQGEGTEAFF. The CDR3 DNA sequence: TGCGCCAGCAGCCAACAGGGGGAAGGCACTGAAGCTTTCTTT.

This chain connects TRBV12-3 or TRBV12-4 to TRBJ1-2, with 8 bases matching TRBD1. Germline trimming cut 7 bases from V and 3 bases from J; bases unmatched to any gene: 4. This CDR3 is built from 13 residues. CDR3 sequence: CASTPGGHYGYTF. CDR3 DNA sequence: TGTGCCAGCACCCCAGGGGGCCACTATGGCTACACCTTC.

The rearrangement links TRBV5-4 to TRBJ2-2; the D gene is possibly TRBD2 (5 bases). The CDR3 is made up of 17 amino acids. Germline assignment: CDR1 SGHNT and CDR2 YYREEE (reference sequence). Trimming removed 4 bases at V and 2 bases at J, with 18 bases between. CDR3 amino acids: CASSPPSRGVNTGELFF. For the CDR3, the DNA is TGTGCCAGCAGCCCCCCCTCTCGGGGAGTTAACACCGGGGAGCTGTTTTTT.